Detailed here is one TCR beta chain. What it binds is unknown. The data stem from a study of T-cell memory formation after mild COVID-19. Notes on the study in general: Memory cells collected pre-infection included some clones that later responded, suggesting cross-reactive memory joined.

UMIs and sample barcodes were carried by the TCR alpha and TCR beta cDNA libraries that 5'RACE produced using constant-segment primers. Via MiXCR, TCRdb re-called the 5' RACE reads, giving one row per CDR3 protein. The profile shows some 270,000 distinct CDR3 sequences, 15% of them singletons. The sample consisted of PBMCs or a T cell subset sorted from them (not recorded which). This TCR derives from an adult woman who had mild COVID-19 (a few samples of this study predate the infection). Cell type and time point are not known.

CDR3 region: CASSQESGTAIYEQYF. CDR3 in DNA: TGCGCCAGCAGCCAAGAATCCGGGACCGCCATCTACGAGCAGTACTTC. The chain has TRBV4-3 and TRBJ2-7; the D call may be TRBD1 or TRBD2 (5 bases each). V lost 0 bases, J lost 3 bases, and 15 bases lay in between. The CDR3 consists of 16 residues. CDR1 LGHNA and CDR2 YSLEER come from the germline V gene.